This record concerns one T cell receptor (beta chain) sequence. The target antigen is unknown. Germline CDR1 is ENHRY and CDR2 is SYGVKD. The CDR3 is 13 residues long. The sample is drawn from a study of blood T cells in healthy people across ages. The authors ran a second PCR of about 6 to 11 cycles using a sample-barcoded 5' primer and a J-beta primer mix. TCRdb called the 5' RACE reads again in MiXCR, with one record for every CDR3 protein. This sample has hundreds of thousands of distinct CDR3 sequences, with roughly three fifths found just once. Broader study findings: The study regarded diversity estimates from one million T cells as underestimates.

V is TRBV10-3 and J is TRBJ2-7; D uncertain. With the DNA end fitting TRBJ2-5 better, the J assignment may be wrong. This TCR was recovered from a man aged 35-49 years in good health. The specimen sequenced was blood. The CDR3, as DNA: TGTGCCATCACTCCGGAGACCCAAGAGACCCAGTACTTC. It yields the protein CAITPETQETQYF.